These T cell receptor beta chains were read from a single sample in a study of blood T cell repertoires in COVID-19. The repertoire was sequenced with immunoSEQ multiplex PCR; TCRdb's copy has only in-frame clones and lacks some. This sample has around 70,000 clones; 70% to 85% occur once, and the top ten carry about 26%. What was sequenced was peripheral blood. The source of these receptors is a man aged 55 to 70 with active or convalescent COVID-19. Each CDR3 is given with its conserved first and last residue. D genes are given only for firm matches.

TRBD2 | TRBJ2-1 | TRBV30 | CAWSPRGGQSEQFF
TRBD1 | TRBJ2-7 | TRBV5-1 | CASSLDRTGDSYEQYF
NA | TRBJ1-2 | TRBV2 | CASSLLPGSNGYTF
NA | TRBJ2-1 | TRBV29-1 | CSVDGLFYNEQFF
TRBD1 | TRBJ2-3 | TRBV7-2 | CASSPIGRGSTDTQYF
NA | TRBJ1-4 | TRBV6-5 | CASGGGYNEKLFF
NA | TRBJ1-1 | TRBV27 | CASSLLGQQTEAFF
TRBD1 | TRBJ1-1 | TRBV29-1 | CSVGGTGWDTEAFF
NA | TRBJ2-1 | TRBV3-1/TRBV3-2 | CASSLLQGVGQVYNEQFF
NA | TRBJ2-1 | TRBV3-1/TRBV3-2 | CASSQNRPGSYNEQFF
TRBD1 | TRBJ2-7 | TRBV29-1 | CSAGQALGYEQYF
NA | TRBJ2-7 | TRBV23-1 | CASLRAGTRDEQYF
NA | TRBJ2-7 | TRBV7-9 | CASSLAGAEQYF
NA | TRBJ1-2 | TRBV29-1 | CSVGTGARHTF
NA | TRBJ1-2 | TRBV10-3 | CAISETRGDYGYTF
NA | TRBJ2-2 | TRBV7-6 | CASSLTGTGELFF
TRBD1 | TRBJ1-3 | TRBV4-1 | CASSQGPQGLGNTIYF
NA | TRBJ1-1 | TRBV29-1 | CSVEVPGGSPEAFF
TRBD1 | TRBJ1-2 | TRBV6-5 | CASSQTGGRDGYTF
NA | TRBJ2-7 | TRBV28 | CASSSEDSPPYEQYF
NA | TRBJ1-1 | TRBV18 | CASSFDSTTEAFF
TRBD1 | TRBJ1-4 | TRBV20-1 | CSASLGTGEKLFF
NA | TRBJ2-3 | TRBV7-7 | CASSFGLARTDTQYF